Reported below is one T cell receptor beta chain. What it binds is not known. The protocol was immunoSEQ multiplex PCR, while the TCRdb copy is restricted to in-frame clones and leaves out a portion. This sample has 150,000 or so clones, with over 75% found just once. This entry belongs to a study of T cell responses to AZD1222 COVID-19 vaccine. Overall study results and limits: It should be noted that donors were predominantly white British and more often female, and clonal diversity was possibly underestimated.

Germline V gene data show CDR1 as KGHSH and CDR2 as LQKENI. V was shortened by 3 bases and J by 6 bases, with 11 bases between the two germline ends. The length of the CDR3 is 14 residues. The genes are TRBV18 and TRBJ2-2; possible D gene TRBD1, 5 bases. The TCR originated in an adult in good health. The material was peripheral blood, obtained on day 0 of AZD1222 vaccination. The CDR3 loop is CASSPDQGPGELFF. DNA for the CDR3: TGTGCCAGCTCACCTGATCAGGGCCCCGGGGAGCTGTTTTTT. Filled out from reference TRBV18 and TRBJ2-2, the complete variable domain reads NAGVMQNPRHLVRRRGQEARLRCSPMKGHSHVYWYRQLPEEGLKFMVYLQKENIIDESGMPKERFSAEFPKEGPSILRIQQVVRGDSAAYFCASSPDQGPGELFFGEGSRLTVL.